This T cell receptor (beta chain) was observed in a study of blood T cell repertoires in COVID-19. TCRdb's copy holds only in-frame clones and misses some; the assay was immunoSEQ multiplex PCR. Of fewer than 350,000 clones in the sample, around 90% were seen once. V was pared by 0 bases and J by 4 bases, with 16 bases between. This CDR3 has 16 residues. Germline loops: CDR1 SGHRS, CDR2 YFSETQ. The sequenced sample was peripheral blood. This chain connects TRBV5-1 to TRBJ1-1, with D possibly being TRBD1 (6 bases). This TCR was sampled from a man aged 18 to 30 with active or convalescent COVID-19. The chain's CDR3 is CASSLEQGYLRTEAFF. CDR3 in DNA: TGCGCCAGCAGCTTGGAGCAGGGGTATCTCCGCACTGAAGCTTTCTTT.